This entry describes one T cell receptor (beta chain). The data originate from a study of CD8 T cells in Susac syndrome. In contrast to the negatively isolated CD8+ and CD4+ T cells, TEMRA cells were FACS-enriched. The CDR3 extends over 13 amino acids. Germline V gene sequence: CDR1 SQVTM, CDR2 ANQGSEA. Trimming at V came to 6 bases and at J to 5 bases, leaving 4 bases not matched to a gene. Random hexamers primed reverse transcription of about 0.45 to 1 ug RNA. TCRdb reprocessed the immunoSEQ multiplex PCR reads via MiXCR and lists one record per CDR3 protein. The sample consists of 150,000 to 200,000 distinct CDR3 sequences, around 93% of them appearing once.

This rearrangement joins TRBV29-1 to TRBJ2-1; 10 nucleotides match TRBD1. The source is a human donor in good health. Sequenced input: CD4+ T cells from PBMCs. The CDR3 loop is CSVGTGANNEQFF. The CDR3 DNA sequence: TGCAGCGTGGGGACAGGGGCTAACAATGAGCAGTTCTTC.